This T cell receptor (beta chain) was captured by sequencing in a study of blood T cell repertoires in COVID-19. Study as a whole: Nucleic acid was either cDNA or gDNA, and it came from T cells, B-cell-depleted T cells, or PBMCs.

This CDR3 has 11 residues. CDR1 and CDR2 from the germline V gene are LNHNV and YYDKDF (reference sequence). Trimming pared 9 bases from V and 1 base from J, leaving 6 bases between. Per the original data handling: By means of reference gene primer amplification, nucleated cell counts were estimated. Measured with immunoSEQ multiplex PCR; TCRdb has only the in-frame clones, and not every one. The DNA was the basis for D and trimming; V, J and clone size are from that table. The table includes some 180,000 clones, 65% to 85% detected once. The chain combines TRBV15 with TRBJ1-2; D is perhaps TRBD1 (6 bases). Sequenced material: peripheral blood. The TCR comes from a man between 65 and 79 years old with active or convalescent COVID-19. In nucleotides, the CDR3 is TGTGCCACACAGGGTAACTATGGCTACACCTTC. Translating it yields CATQGNYGYTF.